Each of the 30 T cell receptor beta chains below was sequenced from the same sample in a study of T cells expressing NK-cell markers. TCRdb re-called the 5' RACE reads and shows each CDR3 protein once, DNA omitted. The sample has about 300,000 distinct CDR3 sequences. The material sequenced was blood T cells: a sorted CD56 or NKG2C T cell subset, CD4+ or CD8+ T cells, or bulk PBMC T cells (not recorded which). These receptors were collected from a woman between 18 and 75 years old in good health.

V usage is TRBV11-2 and J usage is TRBJ2-3; with no DNA, the TCRdb D assignment of TRBD2 cannot be verified. The CDR3 has 14 residues. Germline-derived CDR1 and CDR2 are SGHAT and FQNNGV. This CDR3 is CASSSTSGRDTQYF.

The chain uses TRBV2 and TRBJ2-3; the TCRdb D gene call, TRBD1, has no DNA to confirm it. The germline V gene has CDR1 SNHLY and CDR2 FYNNEI. The length of the CDR3 is 15 residues. Here the CDR3 reads CASSDIGAGTDTQYF.

V and J are TRBV11-2 and TRBJ2-1; TCRdb calls TRBD1, which cannot be checked without DNA. The V gene's germline CDR1 is SGHAT and CDR2 FQNNGV. CDR3 length equals 14 residues. CDR3 sequence reads: CASSLDGTGYEQFF. Using reference TRBV11-2 and TRBJ2-1 for the parts outside the CDR3, the full variable domain is EAGVAQSPRYKIIEKRQSVAFWCNPISGHATLYWYQQILGQGPKLLIQFQNNGVVDDSQLPKDRFSAERLKGVDSTLKIQPAKLEDSAVYLCASSLDGTGYEQFFGPGTRLTVL.

V usage is TRBV12-3 or TRBV12-4 and J usage is TRBJ1-4; TCRdb selects TRBD1, and the lack of DNA leaves this call unchecked. This CDR3 has 15 amino acids. The CDR3 sequence: CASSQPGTGGEKLFF.

The gene calls are TRBV7-2 and TRBJ1-1; TCRdb gives TRBD1 as the D gene, but with no DNA this cannot be confirmed. There are 12 residues in the CDR3. From germline, CDR1 is SGHTA and CDR2 FQGNSA. CDR3 region: CASSLTAIEAFF.

The CDR3 sequence is CASRGQGDTGELFF. V and J are TRBV12-3 or TRBV12-4 and TRBJ2-2; TCRdb reports TRBD1, a call that lacks DNA to check it against. The CDR3 covers 14 residues.

The genes are TRBV5-1 and TRBJ1-6. Germline loops: CDR1 SGHRS, CDR2 YFSETQ. The CDR3 is made up of 14 amino acids. The CDR3 is CASSLELFNSPLHF.

The V gene is TRBV20-1, the J gene TRBJ2-7; the D call from TCRdb, TRBD2, cannot be confirmed without DNA. This CDR3 is 15 amino acids long. Germline V CDR1 and CDR2: DFQATT, SNEGSKA (reference sequence). The CDR3 is CSASLAGQSSYEQYF.

J is TRBJ2-5 and V is TRBV20-1; with no DNA, the TCRdb D assignment of TRBD2 cannot be verified. The CDR3 covers 15 residues. CDR1 and CDR2 from the germline V gene are DFQATT and SNEGSKA (reference sequence). CDR3 residues: CSARDGLEVEETQYF.

The chain is built from TRBV6-1 and TRBJ2-1; TCRdb indicates TRBD1, and absent DNA this call remains unverified. Germline loops: CDR1 MNHNS, CDR2 SASEGT. This CDR3 is 15 amino acids long. The CDR3 region is CASSPRSGAYNEQFF.

J is TRBJ1-1 and V is TRBV5-5; TCRdb names TRBD1, which stays unverified in the absence of DNA. Germline V gives CDR1 SGHKS, CDR2 YYEKEE (reference sequence). This CDR3 contains 13 residues. CDR3 amino acids: CASSLWAGEEAFF.

The chain couples TRBV6-1 to TRBJ2-7. The CDR3 contains 11 residues. Germline V CDR1 and CDR2: MNHNS, SASEGT. CDR3 residues: CASSVVGEQYF.

The chain has TRBV5-1 and TRBJ2-6. The CDR3 runs to 16 residues. Looked up from germline, CDR1 is SGHRS and CDR2 is YFSETQ. CDR3 protein: CASSLAVGTGANVLTF.

V is TRBV4-3 and J is TRBJ2-2; TCRdb returns TRBD2, unconfirmable since there is no DNA. The CDR3 covers 16 residues. Germline V lookup: CDR1 LGHNA, CDR2 YSLEER. CDR3 sequence: CASRADGSGNTGELFF.

The chain joins TRBV20-1 to TRBJ1-4; TCRdb reports TRBD1, a call that lacks DNA to check it against. CDR1 is DFQATT and CDR2 is SNEGSKA in the germline V gene (reference sequence). The CDR3 covers 13 residues. CDR3 sequence reads: CSAIRDGNEKLFF.

The chain couples TRBV28 to TRBJ2-2; TCRdb indicates TRBD2, and absent DNA this call remains unverified. Germline V gene lookup returns CDR1 MDHEN and CDR2 SYDVKM. This CDR3 has 14 amino acids. CDR3 region: CASTPGGGIGELFF.

The genes are TRBV7-9 and TRBJ2-3. CDR1 and CDR2 from the germline V gene are SEHNR and FQNEAQ (reference sequence). The CDR3 totals 12 residues. This chain's CDR3 is CASSLALDTQYF. Supplemented by reference TRBV7-9 and TRBJ2-3, the full variable domain reads DTGVSQNPRHKITKRGQNVTFRCDPISEHNRLYWYRQTLGQGPEFLTYFQNEAQLEKSRLLSDRFSAERPKGSFSTLEIQRTEQGDSAMYLCASSLALDTQYFGPGTRLTVL.

The rearrangement links TRBV7-8 to TRBJ2-3; the TCRdb D gene call, TRBD1, has no DNA to confirm it. Germline values: CDR1 SGHVS, CDR2 FQNEAQ. The CDR3 contains 16 residues. Here the CDR3 reads CASSLGGQGATDTQYF.

V and J are TRBV29-1 and TRBJ2-2; TCRdb names TRBD2, which stays unverified in the absence of DNA. CDR3 length equals 16 residues. Germline V gene lookup returns CDR1 SQVTM and CDR2 ANQGSEA. The CDR3 reads CSVVTGLAGGTGELFF.

V gene TRBV29-1 combines with J gene TRBJ1-1; absent DNA, TCRdb's TRBD1 call cannot be checked. Germline V gene data show CDR1 as SQVTM and CDR2 as ANQGSEA. This CDR3 region has 11 residues. The CDR3 region is CSVRGNTEAFF.

V and J are TRBV6-5 and TRBJ2-1; with no DNA, the TCRdb D assignment of TRBD1 cannot be verified. Germline CDR1 reads MNHEY; CDR2 reads SVGAGI. The CDR3 totals 11 residues. This chain's CDR3 is CASSQGTGQFF.

This chain joins TRBV20-1 and TRBJ1-1. CDR1 DFQATT and CDR2 SNEGSKA come from the germline V gene (reference sequence). CDR3 size: 14 residues. This CDR3 reads CSASEISGNGEAFF.

This chain uses TRBV20-1 with TRBJ1-2; TCRdb proposes TRBD1, but this gene call is untestable without DNA. This CDR3 is built from 14 residues. Per the germline V gene, CDR1 is DFQATT and CDR2 is SNEGSKA (reference sequence). The CDR3 sequence: CSAPEGQGNYGYTF.

The chain carries TRBV6-5 and TRBJ1-4. Germline CDR1 is MNHEY and CDR2 is SVGAGI. The CDR3 has 15 amino acids. The CDR3: CASSLRDGVREKLFF.

The chain joins TRBV3-1 to TRBJ1-2; as DNA is missing, the TRBD1 call by TCRdb cannot be tested. Germline CDR1 reads LGHDT; CDR2 reads YNNKEL (reference sequence). The CDR3 spans 16 residues. The CDR3 sequence: CASSQYWDRAGYGYTF.

V usage is TRBV20-1 and J usage is TRBJ2-1. The V gene's germline CDR1 is DFQATT and CDR2 SNEGSKA (reference sequence). This CDR3 is 11 amino acids long. CDR3 in amino acids: CSASLLNEQFF.

This chain joins TRBV12-3 or TRBV12-4 and TRBJ1-5; with no DNA, the TCRdb D assignment of TRBD1 cannot be verified. CDR3 length equals 14 residues. CDR3 sequence reads: CASSSTGTDQPQHF.

The chain has TRBV7-9 and TRBJ1-5; checking the TCRdb D call of TRBD1 is not possible without DNA. The germline V gene encodes CDR1 SEHNR and CDR2 FQNEAQ (reference sequence). CDR3 length: 13 residues. CDR3 sequence reads: CASSFPGDQPQHF.

This chain joins TRBV11-2 and TRBJ2-1; TCRdb picks TRBD2, but there is no DNA to check that call. CDR1 is SGHAT and CDR2 is FQNNGV in the germline V gene. The length of the CDR3 is 19 residues. This CDR3 is CASSLPETSGRDSYNEQFF.

This chain joins TRBV11-2 and TRBJ2-3; TCRdb names TRBD2, which stays unverified in the absence of DNA. The CDR3 loop spans 15 amino acids. The germline V gene has CDR1 SGHAT and CDR2 FQNNGV. The CDR3 sequence is CASSGPNQGTDTQYF.